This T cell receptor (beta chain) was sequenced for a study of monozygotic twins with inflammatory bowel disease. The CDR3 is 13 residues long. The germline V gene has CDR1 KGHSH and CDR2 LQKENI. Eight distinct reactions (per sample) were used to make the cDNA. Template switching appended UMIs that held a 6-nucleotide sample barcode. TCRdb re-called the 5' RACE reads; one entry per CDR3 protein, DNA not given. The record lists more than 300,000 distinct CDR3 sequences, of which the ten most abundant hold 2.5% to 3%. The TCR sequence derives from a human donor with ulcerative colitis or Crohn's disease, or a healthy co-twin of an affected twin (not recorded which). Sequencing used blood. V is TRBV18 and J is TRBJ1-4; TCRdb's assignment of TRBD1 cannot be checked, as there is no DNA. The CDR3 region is CASSLDSNEKLFF.